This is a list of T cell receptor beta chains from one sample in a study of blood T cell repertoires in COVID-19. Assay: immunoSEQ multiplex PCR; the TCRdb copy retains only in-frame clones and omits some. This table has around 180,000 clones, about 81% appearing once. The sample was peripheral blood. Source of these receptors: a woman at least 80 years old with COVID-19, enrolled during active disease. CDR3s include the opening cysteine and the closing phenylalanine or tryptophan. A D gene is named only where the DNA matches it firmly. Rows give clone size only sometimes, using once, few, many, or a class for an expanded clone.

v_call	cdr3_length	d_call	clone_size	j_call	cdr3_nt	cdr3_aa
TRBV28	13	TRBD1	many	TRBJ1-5	TGTGCCACCCGAGACAGGGTGTCAGGGCCCCAGCATTTT	CATRDRVSGPQHF
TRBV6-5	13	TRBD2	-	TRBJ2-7	TGTGCCAGCGGGACTAGCGGTTACTACGAGCAGTACTTC	CASGTSGYYEQYF
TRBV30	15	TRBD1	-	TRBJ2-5	TGTGCCTGGAGTGCTAAACAGGGGGCGCGGGAGACCCAGTACTTC	CAWSAKQGARETQYF
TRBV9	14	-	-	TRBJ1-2	TGTGCCAGCAGCCTAGACAGACAGTCGCAGGGCTACACCTTC	CASSLDRQSQGYTF
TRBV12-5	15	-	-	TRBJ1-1	TGTGCTAGTGGTTTTAAAGGAGGAGGGGAGACTGAAGCTTTCTTT	CASGFKGGGETEAFF
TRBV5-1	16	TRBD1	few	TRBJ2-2	TGCGCCAGCAGCCTGTCCGGGACAGGGAACACCGGGGAGCTGTTTTTT	CASSLSGTGNTGELFF
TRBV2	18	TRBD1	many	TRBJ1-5	TGTGCCAGCAGTACGGACAGGGCAAGGATTCGAGGCAATCAGCCCCAGCATTTT	CASSTDRARIRGNQPQHF
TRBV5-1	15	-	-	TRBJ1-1	TGCGCCAGCAGCTTGGGGAGGTACGCGAACACTGAAGCTTTCTTT	CASSLGRYANTEAFF
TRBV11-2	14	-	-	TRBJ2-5	TGTGCCAGCAGCTTAGTAGTTCGCGGAGAGACCCAGTACTTC	CASSLVVRGETQYF
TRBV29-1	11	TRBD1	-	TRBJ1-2	TGCAGCGTCGGACAGGGCTATGGCTACACCTTC	CSVGQGYGYTF
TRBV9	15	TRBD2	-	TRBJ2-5	TGTGCCAGCAGCGCCTCCGGGACTAGTGTCGAGACCCAGTACTTC	CASSASGTSVETQYF
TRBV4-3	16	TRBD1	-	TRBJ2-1	TGCGCCAGCAGCCAAGACGGGACAGTGCTCTACAATGAGCAGTTCTTC	CASSQDGTVLYNEQFF
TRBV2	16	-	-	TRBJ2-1	TGTGCCAGCAGACGGGACTTCCCTAGCTCCTACAATGAGCAGTTCTTC	CASRRDFPSSYNEQFF
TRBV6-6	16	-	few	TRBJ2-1	TGTGCCAGCAGTTACTCGGGGCCCTCGTTCTCTAATGAGCAGTTCTTC	CASSYSGPSFSNEQFF